The clone carrying this T cell receptor (beta chain) was seen many times. Its specificity is unknown. Single viable CD3+CD4+CD8-CD45RO+ cells were sorted as the memory CD4+ T cells. This specimen comes from a study of memory CD4+ T cells and cytomegalovirus serostatus. Study-wide results and limits: The CMV-associated TCR signature appears largely within the CD4+ memory repertoire.

The CDR3 loop spans 14 amino acids. The germline V gene encodes CDR1 PRHDT and CDR2 FYEKMQ (reference sequence). The ends were cut back, 4 bases at V and 7 bases at J, with 13 bases in the middle. Assay used: immunoSEQ multiplex PCR; TCRdb lists only in-frame clones, some missing. The sample comprises about 67,000 clones, about 75% of which are singletons, and around 4.3% rests with the top ten. This sequence was found in an adult in good health and CMV-seropositive. The chain uses TRBV13 and TRBJ1-4; D possibly corresponds to TRBD1 (5 bases). The sequencing input was memory CD4+ T cells from blood. In DNA, the CDR3 is TGTGCCAGCAGCTCCGGGGGTTCTAGTGAAAAACTGTTTTTT. Its translation: CASSSGGSSEKLFF. Complete variable domain (other parts from reference TRBV13 and TRBJ1-4): AAGVIQSPRHLIKEKRETATLKCYPIPRHDTVYWYQQGPGQDPQFLISFYEKMQSDKGSIPDRFSAQQFSDYHSELNMSSLELGDSALYFCASSSGGSSEKLFFGSGTQLSVL.